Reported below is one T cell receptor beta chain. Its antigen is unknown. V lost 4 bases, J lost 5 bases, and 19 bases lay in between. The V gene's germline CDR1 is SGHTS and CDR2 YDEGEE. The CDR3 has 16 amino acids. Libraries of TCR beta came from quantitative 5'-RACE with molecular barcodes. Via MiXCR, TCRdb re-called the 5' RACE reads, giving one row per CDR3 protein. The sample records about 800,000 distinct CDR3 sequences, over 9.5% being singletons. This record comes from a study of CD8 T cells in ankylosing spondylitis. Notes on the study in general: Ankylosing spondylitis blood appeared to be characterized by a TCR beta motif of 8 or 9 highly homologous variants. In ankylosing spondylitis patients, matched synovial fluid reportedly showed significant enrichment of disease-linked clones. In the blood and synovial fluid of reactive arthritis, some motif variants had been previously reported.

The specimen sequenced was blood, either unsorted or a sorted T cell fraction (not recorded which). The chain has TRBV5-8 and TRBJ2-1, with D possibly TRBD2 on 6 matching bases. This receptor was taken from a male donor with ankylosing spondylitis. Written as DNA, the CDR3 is TGTGCCAGCAGCGCACCAGTGGGCGGAGGGGACAATGAGCAGTTCTTC. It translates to CASSAPVGGGDNEQFF.